The count of the clone carrying this T cell receptor (beta chain) is one. Antigen: not known. Only in-frame clones appear in the TCRdb table, and some are missing; sequencing was by immunoSEQ multiplex PCR. Of about 57,000 clones in the sample, around 84% were seen once. The CDR3 covers 18 residues. This entry belongs to a study of vaccination effects on CD4 cells after COVID-19. Subsequent to approximately 11 days of culture, CD4+ T cells were isolated. The participants, recipients of two vaccine doses, got either BNT162b2 or mRNA-1273. The specimen was CD4+ T cells from PBMCs cultured without peptide, collected after COVID-19 vaccination. This sequence originates from a human donor who received a COVID-19 vaccine. The J gene is TRBJ1-5, the V gene TRBV21-1. TRBV21-1 is a recognized pseudogene. CDR3 sequence: CASSKEMGETRDNQPQHF. The CDR3 nucleotides read TGTGCCAGCAGCAAAGAGATGGGCGAGACAAGGGATAATCAGCCCCAGCATTTT.